These 29 T cell receptor beta chains came from one sample sequenced in a study of blood T cell repertoires in COVID-19. Sequenced by immunoSEQ multiplex PCR; TCRdb stores in-frame clones only, minus some. The table shows 100,000 to 150,000 clones, with 70% to 90% occurring only once. The specimen was peripheral blood. The receptors were sampled from a man between 45 and 60 years old with acute or convalescent COVID-19.

The chain couples TRBV7-9 to TRBJ2-7; a possible D gene is TRBD2 (6 bases). Germline CDR1 reads SEHNR; CDR2 reads FQNEAQ (reference sequence). CDR3 size: 14 residues. Trimming removed 6 bases at V and 3 bases at J, with 15 bases between. CDR3 nucleotides: TGTGCCAGCAGGCCCATAGCGGCCGGCTACGAGCAGTACTTC. Encoded protein: CASRPIAAGYEQYF.

This clone occurred once. This chain connects TRBV28 to TRBJ1-1, with a possible D match to TRBD1 (5 bases). V was trimmed by 2 bases and J by 8 bases, leaving 12 bases between them. This CDR3 is 13 amino acids long. Germline CDR1 is MDHEN and CDR2 is SYDVKM. The CDR3 DNA is TGTGCCAGCAGTTTAATGTCGGGGGGGGAAGCTTTCTTT. This translates into CASSLMSGGEAFF.

The chain joins TRBV9 to TRBJ2-2; maybe TRBD1 (6 bases). The V end was cut by 5 bases, the J end by 6 bases, with 11 bases between. The CDR3 extends over 13 amino acids. CDR1 is SGDLS, CDR2 YYNGEE, per germline. Here the CDR3 reads CASRPTGPGELFF. The CDR3 bases are TGTGCCAGCAGGCCGACAGGTCCCGGGGAGCTGTTTTTT.

There are a few counts of this clone. CDR3 in amino acids: CASSQERLQSNFNYGYTF. CDR3 in DNA: TGCGCCAGCAGCCAAGAACGGTTACAGTCTAATTTTAACTATGGCTACACCTTC. This sequence joins TRBV4-1 and TRBJ1-2; D call uncertain. This CDR3 contains 18 residues. Trimming removed 0 bases from V and 1 base from J, with 18 bases in between. CDR1 and CDR2 from the germline V gene are MGHRA and YSYEKL.

The gene calls are TRBV29-1 and TRBJ1-1; tentatively, D is TRBD1 (5 bases). The CDR3 contains 13 residues. Germline loops: CDR1 SQVTM, CDR2 ANQGSEA. With 7 bases removed from V and 7 bases from J, the gap between germline ends came to 19 bases. The CDR3: CSAEEGRGVEAFF. CDR3 sequence (DNA): TGCAGCGCTGAGGAGGGACGGGGGGTTGAAGCTTTCTTT.

V and J are TRBV5-1 and TRBJ2-3; D ambiguous. Between the trimmed V and J ends, which lost 5 bases and 0 bases, there was a span of 7 bases. This CDR3 spans 13 amino acids. Germline lookup yields CDR1 SGHRS and CDR2 YFSETQ. The CDR3 is CASSRGSTDTQYF. The CDR3 region has the DNA TGCGCCAGCAGTCGAGGAAGCACAGATACGCAGTATTTT.

In this sample, this clone turned up once. The genes are TRBV6-5 and TRBJ1-5; tentatively, D is TRBD1 (5 bases). V lost 2 bases to trimming and J lost 7 bases, with 12 bases between them. Germline V gives CDR1 MNHEY, CDR2 SVGAGI. CDR3 length: 14 amino acids. CDR3 bases: TGTGCCAGCAGTTACGGTGGGGGGAGGCAGCCCCAGCATTTT. Residues: CASSYGGGRQPQHF.

The chain carries TRBV6-1 and TRBJ2-3; a weak D match, TRBD2 (5 bases). This CDR3 spans 14 amino acids. The V and J ends lost 3 bases and 6 bases respectively, with 13 bases between them. The germline V gene encodes CDR1 MNHNS and CDR2 SASEGT. The CDR3 sequence is CASSDTRPRDTQYF. DNA of the CDR3: TGTGCCAGCAGTGACACTAGACCAAGGGATACGCAGTATTTT.

The chain is built from TRBV6-5 and TRBJ2-7; D is uncertain. The CDR3 loop spans 11 amino acids. Germline V lookup: CDR1 MNHEY, CDR2 SVGAGI. V was clipped by 2 bases and J by 5 bases, with 4 bases between them. CDR3 sequence (DNA): TGTGCCAGCAGTTACAGCCACGAGCAGTACTTC. Translated, it gives CASSYSHEQYF.

This clone came up once. This sample includes further DNA sequences coding for the same CDR3. The V gene is TRBV6-1, the J gene TRBJ1-2, with D possibly matching TRBD1 (6 bases). Deletions cut 3 bases from V and 2 bases from J, with 7 bases between. This CDR3 region has 13 residues. CDR1 is MNHNS, CDR2 SASEGT, per germline. The CDR3 sequence is CASSEQGNYGYTF. CDR3 nucleotides: TGTGCCAGCAGTGAGCAGGGGAACTATGGCTACACCTTC.

The chain couples TRBV30 to TRBJ1-5; possibly TRBD1 for D (6 bases). V was shortened by 0 bases and J by 0 bases, with 6 bases between the two germline ends. Germline V lookup: CDR1 GTSNPN, CDR2 SVGIG (reference sequence). The CDR3 spans 14 residues. The CDR3 nucleotides are TGTGCCTGGAGTGTACAGGGTAGCAATCAGCCCCAGCATTTT. Its protein is CAWSVQGSNQPQHF.

This clone has only one observation. As DNA, the CDR3 is TGTGCCAGCAGGTCGACCGGGACAGCCCCCGACTATGGCTACACCTTC. It codes for CASRSTGTAPDYGYTF. The rearrangement links TRBV6-6 to TRBJ1-2, with 7 bases lining up with TRBD1. Germline CDR1 is MNHNY and CDR2 is SVGAGI (reference sequence). The CDR3 has 16 amino acids. Germline trimming cut 6 bases from V and 3 bases from J; bases unmatched to any gene: 13.

The V call is TRBV6-1, the J call TRBJ2-6; the D is unclear. CDR1 and CDR2 from the germline V gene are MNHNS and SASEGT. V was trimmed by 2 bases and J by 1 base, leaving 12 bases between them. The CDR3 sequence is 17 residues long. The CDR3: CASSERQVLSGANVLTF. CDR3 nucleotide sequence: TGTGCCAGCAGTGAACGGCAGGTGCTGTCTGGGGCCAACGTCCTGACTTTC.

The V gene is TRBV7-2, the J gene TRBJ2-7; the D gene is possibly TRBD1 (5 bases). This CDR3 region has 14 residues. CDR1 and CDR2 (germline): SGHTA, FQGNSA. The V gene lost 1 base and the J gene lost 2 bases, with 9 bases spanning the gap. CDR3 nucleotides: TGTGCCAGCAGCTTAGGGCAGGGCGCCTACGAGCAGTACTTC. It yields the protein CASSLGQGAYEQYF.

The chain combines TRBV6-6 with TRBJ2-7, with 14 positions matching TRBD2. Germline CDR1 MNHNY, CDR2 SVGAGI (reference sequence). After removal of 6 bases from V and 5 bases from J, the junction contained 3 bases not matched to a gene. This CDR3 region has 14 residues. The CDR3 DNA reads TGTGCCAGCAGATTGGGACTAGCGGGGGACGAGCAGTACTTC. It is translated as CASRLGLAGDEQYF.

The CDR3 DNA follows: TGCAGCGTTGAAGGGGGGCGACTAGCCGCGCAGTATTTT. Residues: CSVEGGRLAAQYF. This sequence joins TRBV29-1 and TRBJ2-3; D possibly corresponds to TRBD2 (7 bases). Germline assignment: CDR1 SQVTM and CDR2 ANQGSEA. Trimming cost V 1 base and J 10 bases, with 15 bases left between them. The CDR3 extends over 13 amino acids.

The chain uses TRBV19 and TRBJ2-7, with TRBD2 as a possible D gene (6 bases). V lost 3 bases, J lost 4 bases, and 16 bases lay in between. CDR3 length: 15 amino acids. The germline V gene has CDR1 LNHDA and CDR2 SQIVND (reference sequence). The CDR3 coding sequence is TGTGCCAGTAGTATCAGGGACGGAGGGGCGTACGAGCAGTACTTC. Translating it yields CASSIRDGGAYEQYF.

The chain combines TRBV3-1 (or the pseudogene TRBV3-2) with TRBJ1-2; D possibly corresponds to TRBD1 (5 bases). Trimming stripped 2 bases from V and 3 bases from J, with 16 bases between. Germline CDR1 LGHDT, CDR2 YNNKEL (reference sequence). The CDR3 sequence is 16 residues long. The CDR3 spells CASSQRLEGWHYGYTF. CDR3 DNA sequence: TGTGCCAGCAGCCAAAGATTGGAGGGGTGGCACTATGGCTACACCTTC.

In this sample, this clone turned up once. V gene TRBV11-2 combines with J gene TRBJ2-1; the D gene is possibly TRBD2 (6 bases). With 5 bases removed from V and 4 bases from J, the gap between germline ends came to 12 bases. The length of the CDR3 is 14 residues. CDR1 is SGHAT, CDR2 FQNNGV, per germline. As DNA, the CDR3 is TGTGCCAGCAGCCTTGGGACTTTTTACAATGAGCAGTTCTTC. It yields the protein CASSLGTFYNEQFF.

The gene calls are TRBV5-1 and TRBJ2-1; TRBD2 aligns across 10 bases. Looked up from germline, CDR1 is SGHRS and CDR2 is YFSETQ. V was clipped by 2 bases and J by 5 bases; unmatched bases: 1. This CDR3 has 14 amino acids. As DNA, the CDR3 is TGCGCCAGCAGCTTTACTAGCGGGAACAATGAGCAGTTCTTC. Translating gives CASSFTSGNNEQFF.

The CDR3 region is CASSGDTWANYGYTF. In DNA form, the CDR3 reads TGTGCCAGCAGCGGGGACACCTGGGCTAACTATGGCTACACCTTC. The chain uses TRBV9 and TRBJ1-2; possible D gene TRBD1, 6 bases. From germline, CDR1 is SGDLS and CDR2 YYNGEE. The CDR3 length is 15 residues. Trimming left V 3 bases short and J 0 bases short, with 12 bases between.

The chain uses TRBV4-1 and TRBJ1-5; D not certain. Between the trimmed V and J ends, which lost 0 bases and 1 base, there was a span of 7 bases. CDR3 length equals 15 residues. Germline V gives CDR1 MGHRA, CDR2 YSYEKL. DNA of the CDR3: TGCGCCAGCAGCCAAGATCGTGGCAGCAATCAGCCCCAGCATTTT. This gives the protein CASSQDRGSNQPQHF.

The chain employs TRBV28 and TRBJ1-2, with 11 bases identical to TRBD1. CDR1 MDHEN and CDR2 SYDVKM come from the germline V gene. V shed 5 bases, J shed 4 bases, and the junction held 6 bases outside the gene matches. The CDR3 length is 15 residues. The CDR3 nucleotides read TGTGCCAGCAGTAAAATAGGACAGGGGGCCTATGGCTACACCTTC. Its protein is CASSKIGQGAYGYTF.

The gene calls are TRBV15 and TRBJ2-1; 7 bases fit TRBD2. CDR3 size: 15 residues. Looked up from germline, CDR1 is LNHNV and CDR2 is YYDKDF (reference sequence). With 1 base clipped from V and 6 bases from J, the junction kept 6 bases outside the gene matches. CDR3 loop: CATSRVSGRPNEQFF. CDR3 nucleotide sequence: TGTGCCACCAGCAGAGTTAGCGGGCGACCCAATGAGCAGTTCTTC.

This rearrangement joins TRBV7-9 to TRBJ1-1; D perhaps matches TRBD1 (5 bases). The germline V gene has CDR1 SEHNR and CDR2 FQNEAQ (reference sequence). The CDR3 runs to 14 residues. Trimming took 5 bases from V and 2 from J, leaving 12 bases between them. The CDR3 coding sequence is TGTGCCAGCAGCCCTCTCAGGGCAAACACTGAAGCTTTCTTT. Translating it yields CASSPLRANTEAFF.

The genes are TRBV29-1 and TRBJ1-2; 11 bases are a match to TRBD1. Germline lookup yields CDR1 SQVTM and CDR2 ANQGSEA. J was trimmed by 7 bases and V by 7 bases; bases with no gene match: 11. This CDR3 is built from 14 residues. The CDR3 nucleotides read TGCAGCGGCCGGACAGGGGGCGGTGGAAGTGGCTACACCTTC. This translates into CSGRTGGGGSGYTF.

The chain has TRBV29-1 and TRBJ2-7; 7 nucleotides agree with TRBD1. The CDR3 spans 12 residues. CDR1 SQVTM and CDR2 ANQGSEA come from the germline V gene. V lost 4 bases and J lost 2; bases outside the gene matches: 2. CDR3 sequence: CSVGDRTYEQYF. CDR3 nucleotide sequence: TGCAGCGTTGGGGACAGAACCTACGAGCAGTACTTC.

The rearrangement joins TRBV7-9 to TRBJ1-5; D gene unclear. Germline values: CDR1 SEHNR, CDR2 FQNEAQ (reference sequence). CDR3 length: 12 residues. Trimming removed 8 bases at V and 3 bases at J, with 8 bases between. The CDR3 coding sequence is TGTGCCAGCTGCCAGGACAATCAGCCCCAGCATTTT. It encodes CASCQDNQPQHF.

The gene calls are TRBV4-1 and TRBJ1-2, with TRBD1 matching over 7 bases. CDR3 length: 15 residues. The J segment lost 4 bases and the V segment lost 1 base, leaving 6 bases of the junction unmatched. Germline V gives CDR1 MGHRA, CDR2 YSYEKL. CDR3 sequence: CASSQGRQGAYGYTF. DNA of the CDR3: TGCGCCAGCAGCCAAGGGAGACAGGGCGCCTATGGCTACACCTTC.